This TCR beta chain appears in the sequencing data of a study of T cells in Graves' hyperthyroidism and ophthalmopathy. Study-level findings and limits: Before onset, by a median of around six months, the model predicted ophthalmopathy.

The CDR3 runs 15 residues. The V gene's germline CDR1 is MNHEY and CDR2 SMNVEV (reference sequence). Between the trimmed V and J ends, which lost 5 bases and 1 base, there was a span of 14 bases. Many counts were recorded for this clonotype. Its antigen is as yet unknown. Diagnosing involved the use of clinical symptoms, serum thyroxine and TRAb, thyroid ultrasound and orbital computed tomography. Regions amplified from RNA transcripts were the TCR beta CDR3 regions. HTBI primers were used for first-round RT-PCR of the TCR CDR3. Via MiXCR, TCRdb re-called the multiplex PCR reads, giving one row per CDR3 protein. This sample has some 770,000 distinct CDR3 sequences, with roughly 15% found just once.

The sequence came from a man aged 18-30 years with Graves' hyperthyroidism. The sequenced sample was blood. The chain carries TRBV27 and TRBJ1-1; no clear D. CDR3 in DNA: TGTGCCAGCAGTCCCCGAACGCGGGCGAACACTGAAGCTTTCTTT. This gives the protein CASSPRTRANTEAFF.